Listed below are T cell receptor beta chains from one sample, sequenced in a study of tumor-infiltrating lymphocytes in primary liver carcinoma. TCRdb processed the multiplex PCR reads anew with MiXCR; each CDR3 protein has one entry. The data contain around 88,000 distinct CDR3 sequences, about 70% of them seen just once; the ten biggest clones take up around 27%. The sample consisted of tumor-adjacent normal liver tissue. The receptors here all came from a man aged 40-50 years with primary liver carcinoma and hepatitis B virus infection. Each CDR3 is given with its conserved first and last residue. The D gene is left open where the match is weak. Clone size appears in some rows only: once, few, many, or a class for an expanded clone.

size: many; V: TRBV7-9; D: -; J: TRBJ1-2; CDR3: CASSRVGAGYTF; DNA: TGTGCCAGCAGCCGCGTGGGAGCCGGCTACACCTTC
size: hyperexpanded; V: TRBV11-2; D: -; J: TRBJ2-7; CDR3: CASSLGGTLPYEQYF; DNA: TGTGCCAGCAGCCTCGGCGGGACTCTACCCTACGAGCAGTACTTC
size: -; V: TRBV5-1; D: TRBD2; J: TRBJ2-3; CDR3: CASRFRSGEWTDTQYF; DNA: TGCGCCAGCAGATTCCGTAGCGGGGAGTGGACAGATACGCAGTATTTT
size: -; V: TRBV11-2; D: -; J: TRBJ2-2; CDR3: CASSTCTLHTGELFF; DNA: TGTGCCAGCAGCACCTGTACCCTGCATACCGGGGAGCTGTTTTTT
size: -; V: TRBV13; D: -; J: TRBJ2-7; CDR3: CASSTRDRSYELYF; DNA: TGTGCCAGCAGTACCCGGGACCGTTCCTACGAGCTGTACTTC
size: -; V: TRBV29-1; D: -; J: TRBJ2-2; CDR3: CSMGQKGLFF; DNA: TGCAGCATGGGGCAGAAGGGGCTGTTTTTT
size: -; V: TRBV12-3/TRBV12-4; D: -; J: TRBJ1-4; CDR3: CTSSLGSGAMNEKLFF; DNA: TGTACCAGCAGTTTAGGTTCCGGAGCCATGAATGAAAAACTGTTTTTT
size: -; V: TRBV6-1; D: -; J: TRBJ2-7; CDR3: CASGEVPYEEYF; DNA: TGTGCCAGCGGTGAAGTGCCCTACGAGGAGTACTTC
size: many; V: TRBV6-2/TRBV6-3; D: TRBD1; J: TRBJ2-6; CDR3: CASSLQGGGANVLTF; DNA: TGTGCCAGCAGCCTTCAAGGGGGCGGGGCCAACGTCCTGACTTTC
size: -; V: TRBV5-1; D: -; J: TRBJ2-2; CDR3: CASSLVRVSGELFF; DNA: TGCGCCAGCAGCTTGGTTAGGGTTTCCGGGGAGCTGTTTTTT
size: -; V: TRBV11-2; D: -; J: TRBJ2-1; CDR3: CASSLSYRGPVKQVHSYNEQFF; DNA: TGTGCCAGCAGCCTCTCCTACCGTGGTCCCGTGAAACAGGTTCACTCCTACAATGAGCAGTTCTTC
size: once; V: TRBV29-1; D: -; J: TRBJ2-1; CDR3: CSVEEVSRRNEQFF; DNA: TGCAGCGTTGAAGAGGTGAGCAGAAGAAATGAGCAGTTCTTC
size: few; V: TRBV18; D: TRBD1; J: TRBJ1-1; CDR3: CASSPPNRDRGTEAFF; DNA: TGTGCCAGCTCACCACCGAACCGGGACAGGGGTACTGAAGCTTTCTTT
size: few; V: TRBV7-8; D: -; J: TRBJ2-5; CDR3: CASSPAPGVHGETQYF; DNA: TGTGCCAGCAGCCCAGCTCCCGGGGTTCATGGTGAGACCCAGTACTTC
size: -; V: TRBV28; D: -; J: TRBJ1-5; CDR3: CVSSHRRSGNQPQHF; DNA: TGTGTCAGCAGCCACCGCCGCTCGGGCAATCAGCCCCAGCATTTT
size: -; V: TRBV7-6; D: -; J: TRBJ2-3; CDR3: CASSPYGGSTDTQYF; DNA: TGTGCCAGTAGCCCTTATGGGGGCAGCACAGATACGCAGTATTTT
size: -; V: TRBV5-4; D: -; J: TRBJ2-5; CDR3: CASSSTVPQESQYF; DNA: TGTGCCAGTAGCTCTACAGTCCCCCAAGAGTCCCAGTACTTC
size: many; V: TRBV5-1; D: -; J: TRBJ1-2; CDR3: CASNGGRAEDYGYTF; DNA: TGCGCCAGCAATGGTGGCAGGGCAGAAGACTATGGCTACACCTTC
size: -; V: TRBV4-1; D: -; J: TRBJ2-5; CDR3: CACSQDQRGAGETQYF; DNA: TGCGCCTGCAGCCAAGATCAACGGGGGGCAGGAGAGACCCAGTACTTC
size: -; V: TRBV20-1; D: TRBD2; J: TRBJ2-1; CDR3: CSAGTTSGNYRGNEQFF; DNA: TGCAGTGCTGGGACGACTAGCGGGAATTATCGAGGGAATGAGCAGTTCTTC
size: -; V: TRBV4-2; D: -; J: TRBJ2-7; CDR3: CASSPASRSGYEQYF; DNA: TGTGCCAGCAGCCCGGCCAGCAGGAGCGGTTACGAGCAGTACTTC
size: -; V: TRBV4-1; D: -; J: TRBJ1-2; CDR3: CASSPRQESNCGYTF; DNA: TGCGCCAGCAGCCCCCGACAGGAATCTAACTGTGGCTACACCTTC
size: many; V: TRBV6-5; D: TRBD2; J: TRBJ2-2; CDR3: CASRLAGGENTGELFF; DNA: TGTGCCAGCAGACTAGCGGGAGGGGAGAACACCGGAGAGCTGTTTTTT
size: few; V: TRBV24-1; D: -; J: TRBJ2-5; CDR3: CAAQGGEETQYF; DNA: TGTGCCGCCCAGGGGGGTGAAGAGACCCAGTACTTC
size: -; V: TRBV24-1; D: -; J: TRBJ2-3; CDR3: CATSDIGTHFHPDTQYF; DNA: TGTGCCACCAGTGACATAGGGACTCACTTCCATCCGGATACGCAGTATTTT
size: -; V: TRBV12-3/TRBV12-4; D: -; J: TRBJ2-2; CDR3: CASSLRRNTGELFF; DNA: TGTGCCAGCAGTTTAAGGCGGAACACCGGGGAGCTATTTTTT
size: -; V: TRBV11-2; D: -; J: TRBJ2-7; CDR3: CTISLFGAKEQYF; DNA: TGTACCATCAGCTTATTCGGGGCGAAAGAGCAGTACTTC
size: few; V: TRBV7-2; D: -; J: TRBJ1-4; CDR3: CASSDTGTRNEKLFF; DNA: TGTGCCAGCAGCGACACCGGGACGAGAAATGAAAAACTGTTTTTT
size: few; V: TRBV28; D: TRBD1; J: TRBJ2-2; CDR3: CASWDSNTGELFF; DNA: TGTGCCAGCTGGGACAGTAACACCGGGGAGCTGTTTTTT
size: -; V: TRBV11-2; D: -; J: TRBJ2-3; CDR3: CASSVQPGPVTDMQYF; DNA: TGTGCCAGCAGCGTCCAGCCGGGGCCAGTCACAGATATGCAGTATTTT
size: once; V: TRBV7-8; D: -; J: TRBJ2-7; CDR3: CANSIEPGESYEQYF; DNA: TGTGCCAACAGCATAGAACCGGGAGAATCCTACGAGCAGTACTTC
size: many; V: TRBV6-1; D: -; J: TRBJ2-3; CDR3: CASKSTGSTDTQYF; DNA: TGTGCCAGCAAGAGTACAGGGAGCACAGATACGCAGTATTTT
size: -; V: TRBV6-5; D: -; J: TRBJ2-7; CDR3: CASSCASGPNYEQYF; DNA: TGTGCCAGCAGTTGCGCAAGCGGACCCAACTACGAGCAGTACTTC
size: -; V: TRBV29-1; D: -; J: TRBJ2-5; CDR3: CSVEGPSWETQYF; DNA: TGCAGTGTTGAGGGTCCTAGCTGGGAGACCCAGTACTTC
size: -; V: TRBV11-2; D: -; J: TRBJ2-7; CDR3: CASSLAEGLHKQYF; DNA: TGTGCCAGCAGCTTAGCTGAAGGCCTACACAAGCAGTACTTC